Listed below are T cell receptor beta chains from one sample, sequenced in a study of shared clonotypes between healthy human individuals. The table came from immunoSEQ multiplex PCR; TCRdb's copy has only in-frame clones and leaves some out. The repertoire holds 2 million to 2.5 million clones, with roughly 94% as singletons. Sequencing was done on a sample of naive CD8+ T cells sorted from blood. These TCRs come from a man between 18 and 29 years old in good health. Each CDR3 is given with its conserved first and last residue. Each record gives: D gene, J gene, clone size, V gene, CDR3 DNA, CDR3 protein. D genes are given only for firm matches. Clone size is given for some rows only: seen once, a few or many times, or a class if the clone is expanded.

D gene: NA; J gene: TRBJ1-1; clone size: NA; V gene: TRBV6-5; CDR3 DNA: TGTGCCAGCAGCCCTCACTCCATGAACACTGAAGCTTTCTTT; CDR3 protein: CASSPHSMNTEAFF
D gene: NA; J gene: TRBJ2-7; clone size: NA; V gene: TRBV6-1; CDR3 DNA: TGTGCCAGCACCGGGGGAGGCAGTGAGATGTACGAGCAGTACTTC; CDR3 protein: CASTGGGSEMYEQYF
D gene: TRBD2; J gene: TRBJ2-4; clone size: NA; V gene: TRBV7-8; CDR3 DNA: TGTGCCAGCACCGGACGGGGGGACATTCAGTACTTC; CDR3 protein: CASTGRGDIQYF
D gene: NA; J gene: TRBJ2-7; clone size: NA; V gene: TRBV28; CDR3 DNA: TGTGCCAGCAGTTATTCCTGGGTGTCTTCCCGCTACGAGCAGTACTTC; CDR3 protein: CASSYSWVSSRYEQYF
D gene: TRBD1; J gene: TRBJ1-1; clone size: NA; V gene: TRBV2; CDR3 DNA: TGTGCCAGCTGGATCCCGGGACAGGGAACTTCAACGAACACTGAAGCTTTCTTT; CDR3 protein: CASWIPGQGTSTNTEAFF
D gene: TRBD2; J gene: TRBJ2-3; clone size: NA; V gene: TRBV29-1; CDR3 DNA: TGCAGCGTTGATGGCAGGGGACTAGCGGGAGATGGCACAGATACGCAGTATTTT; CDR3 protein: CSVDGRGLAGDGTDTQYF
D gene: NA; J gene: TRBJ2-5; clone size: NA; V gene: TRBV27; CDR3 DNA: TGTGCCAGCAGTTTATCCGTCGCTCAAGAGACCCAGTACTTC; CDR3 protein: CASSLSVAQETQYF
D gene: NA; J gene: TRBJ2-3; clone size: NA; V gene: TRBV10-3; CDR3 DNA: TGTGCCATCAGTGACTCCACCGCCGATACGCAGTATTTT; CDR3 protein: CAISDSTADTQYF
D gene: NA; J gene: TRBJ1-2; clone size: NA; V gene: TRBV27; CDR3 DNA: TGTGCCAGCAGTTCTCTTCAGGGGCTAAATGGCTACACCTTC; CDR3 protein: CASSSLQGLNGYTF
D gene: NA; J gene: TRBJ1-1; clone size: NA; V gene: TRBV10-1; CDR3 DNA: TGCGCCAGCAGCCCGGCAGCTTACACTGAAGCTTTCTTT; CDR3 protein: CASSPAAYTEAFF
D gene: NA; J gene: TRBJ2-7; clone size: NA; V gene: TRBV27; CDR3 DNA: TGTGCCAGCAGAATGTGGGCCGGCGCGGCCTACGAGCAGTACTTC; CDR3 protein: CASRMWAGAAYEQYF
D gene: NA; J gene: TRBJ2-3; clone size: NA; V gene: TRBV13; CDR3 DNA: TGTGCCAGCAGCTTAATCGGGGGGCCTGCCACAGATACGCAGTATTTT; CDR3 protein: CASSLIGGPATDTQYF
D gene: NA; J gene: TRBJ2-7; clone size: NA; V gene: TRBV7-2; CDR3 DNA: TGTGCCAGCAGCTTGGACAGTTTCTCCTACGAGCAGTACTTC; CDR3 protein: CASSLDSFSYEQYF
D gene: TRBD2; J gene: TRBJ2-3; clone size: NA; V gene: TRBV9; CDR3 DNA: TGTGCCAGCAGCGTGGACCCTAGCGGGGGCGGTAGTACAGATACGCAGTATTTT; CDR3 protein: CASSVDPSGGGSTDTQYF
D gene: NA; J gene: TRBJ2-1; clone size: NA; V gene: TRBV9; CDR3 DNA: TGTGCCAGCAGCGTATACGCCTACAATGAGCAGTTCTTC; CDR3 protein: CASSVYAYNEQFF
D gene: NA; J gene: TRBJ1-4; clone size: NA; V gene: TRBV27; CDR3 DNA: TGTGCCAGCAGTCCCCCCCGGGGGCAAGGGTATGAAAAACTGTTTTTT; CDR3 protein: CASSPPRGQGYEKLFF
D gene: TRBD2; J gene: TRBJ2-5; clone size: once; V gene: TRBV7-9; CDR3 DNA: TGTGCCATCGGGGATCGAGGTAGCGGGGGCCAAGAGACCCAGTACTTC; CDR3 protein: CAIGDRGSGGQETQYF
D gene: NA; J gene: TRBJ2-2; clone size: NA; V gene: TRBV19; CDR3 DNA: TGTGCCAGTCTCGGGGGGCGAACGAACACCGGGGAGCTGTTTTTT; CDR3 protein: CASLGGRTNTGELFF
D gene: NA; J gene: TRBJ2-1; clone size: NA; V gene: TRBV13; CDR3 DNA: TGTGCCAGCAGCTTAGCCCTTATAGCGGTTGGTTCCTACAATGAGCAGTTCTTC; CDR3 protein: CASSLALIAVGSYNEQFF
D gene: NA; J gene: TRBJ2-2; clone size: NA; V gene: TRBV4-2; CDR3 DNA: TGTGCCAGCAGCCAAGATGGGGAATTGAACACCGGGGAGCTGTTTTTT; CDR3 protein: CASSQDGELNTGELFF